This TCR beta chain was obtained from a study of T cell responses to AZD1222 COVID-19 vaccine. Libraries were prepared by immunoSEQ multiplex PCR; TCRdb keeps only in-frame clonotypes and omits some of them. Of roughly 100,000 clones in the sample, about 90% were seen once. CDR1 is SGHRS and CDR2 is YFSETQ in the germline V gene. The V gene lost 2 bases and the J gene lost 0 bases, with 11 bases spanning the gap. The CDR3 totals 15 residues. The sample in question was peripheral blood, obtained 28 days after the second AZD1222 dose. The source is an adult who received the AZD1222 COVID-19 vaccine. This chain joins TRBV5-1 and TRBJ1-1; no reliable D call. The CDR3 region is CASSLVGNMNTEAFF. For the CDR3, the DNA is TGCGCCAGCAGCTTAGTAGGAAATATGAACACTGAAGCTTTCTTT.